This entry lists 3 T cell receptor beta chains sequenced from one sample in a study of technical replicates of blood from a handful of donors (dated by TCRdb to the late 2010s). The library was built by means of the immunoSEQ multiplex PCR assay. TCRdb mirrors the immuneACCESS table, restricted to in-frame sequences. Some clones are absent from its copies; in checked studies, under half trace to an unresolved V gene, and the reason for the others is unknown. Within this sample are over 50,000 clones, with 85% to 95% of them counted one time only. Together, the top ten hold more than 3.5% of the sample. Sequencing was done on a sample of PBMCs. These receptors came from a human donor in good health. Some clones in this sample may be carry-over from other donors' samples.

The genes are TRBV27 and TRBJ1-2; no clear D. Trimming removed 6 bases at V and 4 bases at J, with 15 bases between. CDR3 length: 14 amino acids. CDR1 is MNHEY, CDR2 SMNVEV, per germline (reference sequence). Here the CDR3 DNA reads TGTGCCAGCAGCCCTCGTCCGCTAGGCTATGGCTACACCTTC. Its translation is CASSPRPLGYGYTF.

The rearrangement uses TRBV5-8 and TRBJ2-7; D gene uncertain. V was clipped by 6 bases and J by 2 bases, with 21 bases between them. The CDR3 extends over 16 amino acids. Germline V gene lookup returns CDR1 SGHTS and CDR2 YDEGEE. The CDR3 nucleotides are TGTGCCAGCACCACCTCTGAGAGACTGAAAACCTACGAGCAGTACTTC. Translation: CASTTSERLKTYEQYF.

CDR3 residues: CASSPLLGGTYGYTF. The CDR3 region has the DNA TGTGCCAGCAGTCCCTTACTCGGAGGAACGTATGGCTACACCTTC. This rearrangement joins TRBV27 to TRBJ1-2; D gene unclear. Germline V gene sequence: CDR1 MNHEY, CDR2 SMNVEV (reference sequence). Trimming pared 5 bases from V and 5 bases from J, leaving 18 bases between. CDR3 size: 15 residues.